This T cell receptor (beta chain) was documented in a study of shared clonotypes between healthy human individuals. General study findings and limits: Generation of non-shared clonotypes was less probable than generation of clonotypes shared by all four donors.

The CDR3 sequence is 16 residues long. CDR1 is PRHDT and CDR2 is FYEKMQ in the germline V gene (reference sequence). V dropped 5 bases and J dropped 4 bases, with 20 bases sitting between them. Naive CD8 cells, CD45RO-negative and positively selected for CCR7, excluded terminally differentiated effector memory CD45RA+ cells. Some clones are missing from TCRdb's copy, which holds only in-frame ones; the method was immunoSEQ multiplex PCR. The sample lists about 2 million clones; approximately 94% were seen once. On this clone: Antigen: not known.

This TCR was recovered from a man between 18 and 29 years old in good health. The gene calls are TRBV13 and TRBJ1-2, with unresolved D. The sequenced material came from naive CD8+ T cells sorted from blood. CDR3 sequence reads: CASSILAESKSYGYTF. The CDR3 nucleotides read TGTGCCAGCAGCATCCTTGCCGAGAGTAAGAGCTATGGCTACACCTTC.